The 24 T cell receptor beta chains in this list originate from one sample, sequenced in a study of blood T cell repertoires in COVID-19. Generated by immunoSEQ multiplex PCR, the TCRdb table keeps only in-frame clones and is missing some. The data contain approximately 300,000 clones, around nine tenths of them singletons. Material: PBMCs or T cells enriched from blood (not recorded which). The receptors were sampled from a man aged 60 to 75 who had recovered from COVID-19.

The CDR3 loop reads CATARGPETQYF. CDR3 bases: TGTGCCACCGCCAGGGGCCCAGAGACCCAGTACTTC. The chain couples TRBV10-3 to TRBJ2-5, with a possible D match to TRBD1 (6 bases). Looked up from germline, CDR1 is ENHRY and CDR2 is SYGVKD. The CDR3 totals 12 residues. V lost 10 bases and J 4 bases, leaving 13 bases between the germline ends.

The rearrangement uses TRBV18 and TRBJ1-1; D gene unclear. Germline loops: CDR1 KGHSH, CDR2 LQKENI. The CDR3 is made up of 13 amino acids. Deletions cut 3 bases from V and 1 base from J, with 6 bases between. The CDR3: CASSPTTNTEAFF. CDR3 bases: TGTGCCAGCTCACCTACAACGAACACTGAAGCTTTCTTT. Combining the CDR3 with reference TRBV18 and TRBJ1-1 gives the whole variable domain NAGVMQNPRHLVRRRGQEARLRCSPMKGHSHVYWYRQLPEEGLKFMVYLQKENIIDESGMPKERFSAEFPKEGPSILRIQQVVRGDSAAYFCASSPTTNTEAFFGQGTRLTVV.

The gene calls are TRBV23-1 and TRBJ1-2; a possible D gene is TRBD1 (5 bases). TRBV23-1 is given ORF status, its function remaining uncertain. V lost 4 bases, J lost 8 bases, and 20 bases lay in between. This CDR3 contains 15 residues. CDR3 in DNA: TGCGCCAGCAGTCCCACAGGAATACGGTGGTCGGGCTACACCTTC. Translating it yields CASSPTGIRWSGYTF.

The chain couples TRBV28 to TRBJ1-2, with TRBD1 as a possible D gene (6 bases). This CDR3 is 11 amino acids long. V was clipped by 2 bases and J by 13 bases, with 11 bases between them. In germline, CDR1 is MDHEN, CDR2 SYDVKM. CDR3 DNA: TGTGCCAGCAGTTTAACGGGACACCCCACCTTC. It yields the protein CASSLTGHPTF.

The chain employs TRBV28 and TRBJ1-4, with D perhaps TRBD1 (6 bases). Germline V gives CDR1 MDHEN, CDR2 SYDVKM. Trimming pared 1 base from V and 5 bases from J, leaving 14 bases between. The CDR3 runs 16 residues. The DNA of the CDR3 is TGTGCCAGCAGTTTATATGCAGGGGCCCTAAATGAAAAACTGTTTTTT. Protein sequence: CASSLYAGALNEKLFF.

The V call is TRBV7-8, the J call TRBJ2-7; a weak D match, TRBD2 (6 bases). The CDR3 length is 18 residues. The V and J ends lost 3 bases and 1 base respectively, with 22 bases between them. Germline assignment: CDR1 SGHVS and CDR2 FQNEAQ. For the CDR3, the DNA is TGTGCCAGCAGCTTGGGGCGGATTGGGGGACTGGGATCCTACGAGCAGTACTTC. Translating it yields CASSLGRIGGLGSYEQYF.

This rearrangement joins TRBV5-1 to TRBJ1-2, with D possibly TRBD1 on 5 matching bases. Germline CDR1 and CDR2: SGHRS and YFSETQ. This CDR3 region has 14 residues. Trimming pared 2 bases from V and 0 bases from J, leaving 8 bases between. CDR3 nucleotide sequence: TGCGCCAGCAGCTTACAGGACCCTAACTATGGCTACACCTTC. It is translated as CASSLQDPNYGYTF.

V and J are TRBV21-1 and TRBJ2-5; the table's D call of TRBD2 was not tested on the DNA. TRBV21-1 corresponds to a pseudogene. This CDR3 comprises 15 residues. The CDR3 sequence is CASSNENRARETQYF. The CDR3, as DNA: TGTGCCAGCAGCAACGAGAACCGTGCCCGGGAGACCCAGTACTTC.

The V and J genes are TRBV12-3 or TRBV12-4 and TRBJ2-7; TRBD1 is a possible D gene (6 bases). This CDR3 is built from 12 residues. Trimming stripped 6 bases from V and 6 bases from J, with 12 bases between. The CDR3 DNA sequence: TGTGCCAGCAGCCCCACAGGGCGCGAGCAGTACTTC. Protein product: CASSPTGREQYF.

The genes are TRBV9 and TRBJ2-5, with 9 bases matching TRBD1. Germline CDR1 and CDR2: SGDLS and YYNGEE. J gave up 5 bases and V 3 bases, and 2 bases lay outside the gene matches. The CDR3 covers 13 residues. The CDR3 sequence: CASSGTGDETQYF. The CDR3 nucleotides are TGTGCCAGCAGCGGGACAGGGGATGAGACCCAGTACTTC. The full variable domain, with the rest looked up from reference TRBV9 and TRBJ2-5, is DSGVTQTPKHLITATGQRVTLRCSPRSGDLSVYWYQQSLDQGLQFLIQYYNGEERAKGNILERFSAQQFPDLHSELNLSSLELGDSALYFCASSGTGDETQYFGPGTRLLVL.

The CDR3 region has the DNA TGTGCCAGCAGTTTAAGTTCACAGTTTGCAACTAATGAAAAACTGTTTTTT. Its translation: CASSLSSQFATNEKLFF. The V and J genes are TRBV27 and TRBJ1-4, with no clear D. Trimming shortened V by 2 bases and J by 0 bases, and 13 bases separated the two germline ends. The CDR3 covers 17 residues. Germline CDR1 reads MNHEY; CDR2 reads SMNVEV (reference sequence).

The rearrangement uses TRBV27 and TRBJ2-7, with 9 bases aligning to TRBD2. The germline V gene encodes CDR1 MNHEY and CDR2 SMNVEV (reference sequence). V shed 4 bases, J shed 2 bases, and the junction held 6 bases outside the gene matches. This CDR3 spans 15 amino acids. The CDR3 bases are TGTGCCAGCAGTTCCTCTAGCGGGGAGCCCTACGAGCAGTACTTC. This translates into CASSSSSGEPYEQYF.

This clone has only a few counts. V gene TRBV6-5 combines with J gene TRBJ2-3; TRBD2 aligns across 10 bases. CDR1 and CDR2 from the germline V gene are MNHEY and SVGAGI. The CDR3 runs 16 residues. V lost 2 bases and J lost 1; bases outside the gene matches: 3. CDR3 region: CASSYLSGGRTDTQYF. The CDR3 bases are TGTGCCAGCAGTTACCTTAGCGGGGGGCGCACAGATACGCAGTATTTT.

The V gene is TRBV24-1, the J gene TRBJ2-2; 7 bases map to TRBD1. Looked up from germline, CDR1 is KGHDR and CDR2 is SFDVKD. CDR3 length: 16 amino acids. V was pared by 0 bases and J by 5 bases, with 5 bases of the junction left unmatched. The CDR3 protein is CATSDLGDSPTGELFF. Written as DNA, the CDR3 is TGTGCCACCAGTGATTTGGGGGACAGCCCGACCGGGGAGCTGTTTTTT.

The chain couples TRBV6-5 to TRBJ1-1; D gene unclear. Germline CDR1 MNHEY, CDR2 SVGAGI. The CDR3 covers 14 residues. Deletions cut 0 bases from V and 3 bases from J, with 8 bases between. The CDR3 is CASSYSSRYTEAFF. Here the CDR3 DNA reads TGTGCCAGCAGTTACTCGAGTCGGTACACTGAAGCTTTCTTT.

The J gene is TRBJ2-1, the V gene TRBV9, with 15 bases aligning to TRBD2. The CDR3 contains 13 residues. The trim removed 6 bases at V and 10 bases at J, leaving 2 bases unmatched. Germline loops: CDR1 SGDLS, CDR2 YYNGEE. DNA of the CDR3: TGTGCCAGCAAAGGGACTAGCGGGGGGGAGCAGTTCTTC. Translating gives CASKGTSGGEQFF.

This chain links TRBV7-9 with TRBJ1-1, with D unresolved. V was pared by 5 bases and J by 9 bases, with 10 bases between. Germline V gives CDR1 SEHNR, CDR2 FQNEAQ (reference sequence). The CDR3 consists of 11 residues. The DNA of the CDR3 is TGTGCCAGCAGCCATAGGAGTCAAGCTTTCTTT. Its translation: CASSHRSQAFF.

This rearrangement joins TRBV6-5 to TRBJ1-5; 7 positions match TRBD1. Trimming cost V 4 bases and J 3 bases; bases outside gene matches: 6. Germline CDR1 reads MNHEY; CDR2 reads SVGAGI. This CDR3 has 15 amino acids. As DNA, the CDR3 is TGTGCCAGCAGTTCCTCACAGGGGTACAATCAGCCCCAGCATTTT. This encodes CASSSSQGYNQPQHF.

V usage is TRBV7-2 and J usage is TRBJ1-5; no firm D call. The CDR3 contains 15 residues. V lost 4 bases, J lost 2 bases, and 12 bases lay in between. CDR1 is SGHTA, CDR2 FQGNSA, per germline. The CDR3 loop is CASSSSGEGNQPQHF. In DNA form, the CDR3 reads TGTGCCAGCAGCTCCTCGGGTGAAGGCAATCAGCCCCAGCATTTT.

This chain joins TRBV19 and TRBJ1-4, with D perhaps TRBD1 (6 bases). V lost 9 bases to trimming and J lost 8 bases, with 16 bases between them. The CDR3 spans 13 residues. Germline CDR1 and CDR2: LNHDA and SQIVND (reference sequence). The CDR3 nucleotides are TGTGCCAGCAGGGGCAGGGTAGGCGAAAAACTGTTTTTT. This encodes CASRGRVGEKLFF.

V gene TRBV2 combines with J gene TRBJ2-3; the D is unclear. Germline CDR1 reads SNHLY; CDR2 reads FYNNEI. The CDR3 spans 13 residues. Trimming pared 7 bases from V and 1 base from J, leaving 9 bases between. Here the CDR3 reads CASIRLGTDTQYF. CDR3 in DNA: TGTGCCAGCATTCGTCTAGGCACAGATACGCAGTATTTT.

The genes are TRBV4-2 and TRBJ1-3; D not certain. The V and J ends lost 3 bases and 3 bases respectively, with 12 bases between them. The CDR3 consists of 15 residues. Per germline, CDR1 LGHNA and CDR2 YNFKEQ. The CDR3 protein is CASSQPDNLGNTIYF. The CDR3 bases are TGTGCCAGCAGCCAGCCCGACAACCTTGGAAACACCATATATTTT.

The gene calls are TRBV27 and TRBJ2-5; possible D gene TRBD2, 7 bases. The length of the CDR3 is 15 residues. V was clipped by 5 bases and J by 2 bases, with 15 bases between them. Germline values: CDR1 MNHEY, CDR2 SMNVEV (reference sequence). The CDR3 DNA reads TGTGCCAGCAGTCCTGGGGAGGGGGGACAAGAGACCCAGTACTTC. Translation: CASSPGEGGQETQYF.

The genes are TRBV27 and TRBJ1-1; possibly TRBD1 for D (5 bases). The CDR3 covers 11 residues. The ends were cut back, 6 bases at V and 5 bases at J, with 7 bases in the middle. In germline, CDR1 is MNHEY, CDR2 SMNVEV (reference sequence). In DNA form, the CDR3 reads TGTGCCAGCAGGGGGCCTACTGAAGCTTTCTTT. Its protein is CASRGPTEAFF.